This T cell receptor (beta chain) was recorded in a study of T cells expressing NK-cell markers. Findings of the study overall: Expanded NKG2C+ T cell clones had unclear HCMV specificity. Among four donors, these clonotypes also ranked first in the CD3+CD56-NKG2C+ fraction. NKG2C+ dominant clonotype frequencies in six donors were roughly 1.0-7.0% of CD8+ T cells.

To note about this clonotype: Its antigen remains unidentified.

The CDR3 extends over 14 amino acids. Germline V gene sequence: CDR1 LNHDA, CDR2 SQIVND (reference sequence). Beta-chain TCR cDNA was generated via 5'RACE template switching with UMIs. No DNA is given; TCRdb re-called the 5' RACE reads and lists each CDR3 protein once. The specimen's table records 300,000 to 450,000 distinct CDR3 sequences. The sequenced sample consisted of blood T cells: a sorted CD56 or NKG2C T cell subset, CD4+ or CD8+ T cells, or bulk PBMC T cells (not recorded which). The TCR was taken from a man aged 18 to 69 in good health. V usage is TRBV19 and J usage is TRBJ2-1. CDR3 protein: CASSTGQAYNEQFF.